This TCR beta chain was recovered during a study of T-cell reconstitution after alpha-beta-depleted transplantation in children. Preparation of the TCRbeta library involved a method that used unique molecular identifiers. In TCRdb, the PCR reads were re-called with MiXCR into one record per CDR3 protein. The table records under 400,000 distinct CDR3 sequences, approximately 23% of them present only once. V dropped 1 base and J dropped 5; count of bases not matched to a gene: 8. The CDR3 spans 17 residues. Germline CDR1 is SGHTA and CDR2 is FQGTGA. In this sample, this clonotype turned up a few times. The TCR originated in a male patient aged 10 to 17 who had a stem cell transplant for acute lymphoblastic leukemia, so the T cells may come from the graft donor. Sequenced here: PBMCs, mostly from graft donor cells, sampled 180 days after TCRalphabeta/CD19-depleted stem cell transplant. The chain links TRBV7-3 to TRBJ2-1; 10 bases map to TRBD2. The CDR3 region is CASSLRGSGRADNEQFF. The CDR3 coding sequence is TGTGCCAGCAGCTTAAGGGGGAGCGGGAGGGCCGACAATGAGCAGTTCTTC.